One sample yielded the 8 T cell receptor beta chains listed below, sequenced in a study of beta chain features in type 1 diabetes. Expressed TCRB transcripts were sequenced because the entire RNA isolate underwent reverse transcription. Measured with immunoSEQ multiplex PCR; TCRdb has only the in-frame clones, and not every one. Among about 900,000 clones listed, 15% to 20% were seen once. The material sequenced was naive CD4+ T cells from blood. The source of these receptors is a woman aged 18-29 years in good health.

V usage is TRBV28 and J usage is TRBJ2-4; D possibly matches TRBD1 or TRBD2 (5 bases each). Germline loops: CDR1 MDHEN, CDR2 SYDVKM. This CDR3 has 15 residues. The V end was cut by 8 bases, the J end by 4 bases, with 18 bases between. As DNA, the CDR3 is TGTGCCAGCCTTAACCTCCGGGACGGGAAAAACATTCAGTACTTC. Amino acid sequence: CASLNLRDGKNIQYF.

This sequence joins TRBV7-8 and TRBJ2-7, with TRBD2 matching over 14 bases. In germline, CDR1 is SGHVS, CDR2 FQNEAQ. CDR3 length: 18 amino acids. V was clipped by 2 bases and J by 6 bases; unmatched bases: 12. The CDR3 coding sequence is TGTGCCAGCAGCTTATGCCCGATACGACTAGCGGGAGGGTGCGAGCAGTACTTC. The encoded protein is CASSLCPIRLAGGCEQYF.

The chain combines TRBV11-2 with TRBJ2-1, with D tentatively TRBD2 (5 bases). Germline assignment: CDR1 SGHAT and CDR2 FQNNGV. The CDR3 has 16 residues. Trimming cost V 4 bases and J 5 bases, with 18 bases left between them. This CDR3 reads CASSSGLVRPHNEQFF. Here the CDR3 DNA reads TGTGCCAGCAGCTCGGGGTTGGTGAGGCCCCACAATGAGCAGTTCTTC.

The rearrangement joins TRBV5-1 to TRBJ2-6; TRBD1 matches 8 bases. The CDR3 loop spans 17 amino acids. The germline V gene encodes CDR1 SGHRS and CDR2 YFSETQ. After removal of 4 bases from V and 2 bases from J, the junction contained 8 bases not matched to a gene. CDR3 sequence (DNA): TGCGCCAGCAGCACATCTGTGGACAGGGCTGGGGCCAACGTCCTGACTTTC. Its translation: CASSTSVDRAGANVLTF.

This clone was recorded a few times. The chain couples TRBV9 to TRBJ2-3, with D perhaps TRBD1 or TRBD2 (5 bases each). Germline V gene lookup returns CDR1 SGDLS and CDR2 YYNGEE. Deletions cut 0 bases from V and 4 bases from J, with 9 bases between. The CDR3 runs to 14 residues. The CDR3 sequence: CASSVGGSPDTQYF. The CDR3 bases are TGTGCCAGCAGCGTAGGGGGGAGTCCAGATACGCAGTATTTT.

The chain joins TRBV9 to TRBJ2-1; 8 positions agree with TRBD1. The CDR3 runs to 14 residues. CDR1 is SGDLS, CDR2 YYNGEE, per germline. The trim removed 4 bases at V and 3 bases at J, leaving 3 bases unmatched. The CDR3 region has the DNA TGTGCCAGCAGCCTCGGACAGGGCTACAATGAGCAGTTCTTC. Translation gives CASSLGQGYNEQFF.

This clone has just a few counts. CDR3 region: CASSTEGLAGDEQYF. The CDR3 DNA reads as TGTGCCAGCAGTACCGAGGGGCTAGCGGGAGACGAGCAGTACTTC. This sequence joins TRBV6-1 and TRBJ2-7; 10 positions agree with TRBD2. The CDR3 runs to 15 residues. After removal of 5 bases from V and 5 bases from J, the junction contained 9 bases not matched to a gene. CDR1 MNHNS and CDR2 SASEGT come from the germline V gene.

This chain uses TRBV7-3 with TRBJ2-6; 13 positions agree with TRBD2. The trim removed 5 bases at V and 0 bases at J, leaving 10 bases unmatched. Per the germline V gene, CDR1 is SGHTA and CDR2 is FQGTGA. CDR3 length: 20 residues. In DNA, the CDR3 is TGTGCCAGCAGCCCAAAGGGACTAGCGGGGATGAACTCTGGGGCCAACGTCCTGACTTTC. Translating gives CASSPKGLAGMNSGANVLTF.